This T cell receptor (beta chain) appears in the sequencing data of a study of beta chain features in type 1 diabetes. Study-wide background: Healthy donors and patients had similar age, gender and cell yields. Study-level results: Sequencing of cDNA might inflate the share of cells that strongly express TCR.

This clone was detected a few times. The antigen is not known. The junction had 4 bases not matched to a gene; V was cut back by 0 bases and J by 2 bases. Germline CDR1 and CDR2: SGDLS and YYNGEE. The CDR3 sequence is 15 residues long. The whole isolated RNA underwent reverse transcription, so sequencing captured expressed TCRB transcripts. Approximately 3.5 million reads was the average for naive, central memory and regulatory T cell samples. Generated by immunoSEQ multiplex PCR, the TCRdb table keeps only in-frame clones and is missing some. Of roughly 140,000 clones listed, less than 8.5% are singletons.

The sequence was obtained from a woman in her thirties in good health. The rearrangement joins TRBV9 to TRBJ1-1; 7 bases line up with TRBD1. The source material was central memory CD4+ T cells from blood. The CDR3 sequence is CASSVGDSDNTEAFF. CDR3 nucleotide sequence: TGTGCCAGCAGCGTAGGGGACAGTGATAACACTGAAGCTTTCTTT.